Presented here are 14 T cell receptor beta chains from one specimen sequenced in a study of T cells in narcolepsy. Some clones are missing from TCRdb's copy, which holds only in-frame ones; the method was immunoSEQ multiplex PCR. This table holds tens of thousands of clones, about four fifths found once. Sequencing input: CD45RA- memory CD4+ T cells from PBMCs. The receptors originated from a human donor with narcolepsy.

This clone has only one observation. The CDR3 loop is CASSPGTGVYGYTF. CDR3 DNA sequence: TGTGCCAGCAGCCCCGGGACAGGGGTGTATGGCTACACCTTC. The chain links TRBV7-9 to TRBJ1-2, with 10 nucleotides matching TRBD1. The germline gives CDR1 SEHNR, CDR2 FQNEAQ (reference sequence). V trimming: 5 bases; J trimming: 5 bases; junction bases outside the gene matches: 5. The CDR3 consists of 14 residues.

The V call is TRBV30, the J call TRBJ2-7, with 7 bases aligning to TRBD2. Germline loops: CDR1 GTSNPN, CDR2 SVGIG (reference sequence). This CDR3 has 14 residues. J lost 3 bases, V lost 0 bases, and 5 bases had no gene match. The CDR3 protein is CAWSVERDYYEQYV. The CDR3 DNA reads TGTGCCTGGAGTGTGGAGCGGGACTACTACGAGCAGTACGTC.

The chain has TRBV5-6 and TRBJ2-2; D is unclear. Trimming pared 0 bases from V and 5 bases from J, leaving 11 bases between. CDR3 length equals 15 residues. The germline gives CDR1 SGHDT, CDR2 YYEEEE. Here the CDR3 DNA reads TGTGCCAGCAGCTTGGGATCGGCCCCGACCGGGGAGCTGTTTTTT. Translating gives CASSLGSAPTGELFF.

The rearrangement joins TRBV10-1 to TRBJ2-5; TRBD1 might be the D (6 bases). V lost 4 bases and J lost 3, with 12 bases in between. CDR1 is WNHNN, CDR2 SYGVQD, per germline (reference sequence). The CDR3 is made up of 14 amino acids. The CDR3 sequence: CASSAGARKETQYF. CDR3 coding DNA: TGCGCCAGCAGTGCAGGGGCAAGAAAAGAGACCCAGTACTTC.

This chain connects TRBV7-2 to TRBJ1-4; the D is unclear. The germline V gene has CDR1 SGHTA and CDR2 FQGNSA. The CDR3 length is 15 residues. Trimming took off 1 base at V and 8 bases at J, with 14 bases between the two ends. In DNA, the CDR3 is TGTGCCAGCAGCTTAGAAGGTGGATTCGGGGAAAAACTGTTTTTT. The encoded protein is CASSLEGGFGEKLFF.

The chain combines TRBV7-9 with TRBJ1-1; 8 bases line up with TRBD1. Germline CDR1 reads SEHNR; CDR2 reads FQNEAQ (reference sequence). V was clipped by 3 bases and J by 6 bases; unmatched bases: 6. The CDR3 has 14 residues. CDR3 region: CASSFGTGSAEAFF. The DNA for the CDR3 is TGTGCCAGCAGCTTTGGGACAGGAAGCGCTGAAGCTTTCTTT.

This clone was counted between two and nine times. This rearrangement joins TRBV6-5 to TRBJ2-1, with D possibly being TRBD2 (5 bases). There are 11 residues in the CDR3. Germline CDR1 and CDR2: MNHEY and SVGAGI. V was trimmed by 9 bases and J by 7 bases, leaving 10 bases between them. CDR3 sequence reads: CASTTGNEQFF. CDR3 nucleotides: TGTGCCAGTACTACGGGGAATGAGCAGTTCTTC.

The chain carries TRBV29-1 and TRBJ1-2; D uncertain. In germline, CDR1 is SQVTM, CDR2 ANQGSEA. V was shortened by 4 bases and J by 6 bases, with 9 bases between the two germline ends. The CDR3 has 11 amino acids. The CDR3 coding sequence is TGCAGCGTTGGTGACGCAGATGGCTACACCTTC. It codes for CSVGDADGYTF.

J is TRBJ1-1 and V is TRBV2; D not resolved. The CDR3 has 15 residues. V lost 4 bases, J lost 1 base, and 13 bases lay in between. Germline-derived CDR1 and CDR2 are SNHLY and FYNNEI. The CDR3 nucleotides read TGTGCCAGCAGTGCCTACGGACTGCGGAACACTGAAGCTTTCTTT. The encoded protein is CASSAYGLRNTEAFF.

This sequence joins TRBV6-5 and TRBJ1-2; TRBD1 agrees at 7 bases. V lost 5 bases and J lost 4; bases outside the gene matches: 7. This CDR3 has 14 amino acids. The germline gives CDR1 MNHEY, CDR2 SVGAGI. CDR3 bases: TGTGCCAGCAGTGTACTGGGACAGCGCTATGGCTACACCTTC. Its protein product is CASSVLGQRYGYTF.

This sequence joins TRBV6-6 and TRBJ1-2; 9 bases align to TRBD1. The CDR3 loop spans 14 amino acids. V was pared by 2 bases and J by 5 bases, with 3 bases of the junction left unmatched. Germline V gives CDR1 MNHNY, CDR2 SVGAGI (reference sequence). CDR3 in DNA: TGTGCCAGCAGTTACGGGACAGGGCGTTATGGCTACACCTTC. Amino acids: CASSYGTGRYGYTF.

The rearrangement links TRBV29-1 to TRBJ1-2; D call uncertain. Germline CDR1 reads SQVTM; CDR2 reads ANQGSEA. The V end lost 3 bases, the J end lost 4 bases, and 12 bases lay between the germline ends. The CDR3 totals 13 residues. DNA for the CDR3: TGCAGCGTTGACCCCACGGTGGGCTATGGCTACACCTTC. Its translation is CSVDPTVGYGYTF.

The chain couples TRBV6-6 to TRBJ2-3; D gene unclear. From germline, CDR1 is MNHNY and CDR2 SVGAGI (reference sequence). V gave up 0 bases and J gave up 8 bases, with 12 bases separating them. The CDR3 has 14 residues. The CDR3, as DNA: TGTGCCAGCAGTTACTCGACTGGGCCTGGTACGCAGTATTTT. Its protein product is CASSYSTGPGTQYF.

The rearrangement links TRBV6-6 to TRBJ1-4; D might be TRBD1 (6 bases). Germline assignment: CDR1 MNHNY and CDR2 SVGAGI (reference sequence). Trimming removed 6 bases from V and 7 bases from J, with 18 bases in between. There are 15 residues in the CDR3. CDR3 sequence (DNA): TGTGCCAGCAGCCCCCTGGGGGGGGCGAGTGAAAAACTGTTTTTT. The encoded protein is CASSPLGGASEKLFF.